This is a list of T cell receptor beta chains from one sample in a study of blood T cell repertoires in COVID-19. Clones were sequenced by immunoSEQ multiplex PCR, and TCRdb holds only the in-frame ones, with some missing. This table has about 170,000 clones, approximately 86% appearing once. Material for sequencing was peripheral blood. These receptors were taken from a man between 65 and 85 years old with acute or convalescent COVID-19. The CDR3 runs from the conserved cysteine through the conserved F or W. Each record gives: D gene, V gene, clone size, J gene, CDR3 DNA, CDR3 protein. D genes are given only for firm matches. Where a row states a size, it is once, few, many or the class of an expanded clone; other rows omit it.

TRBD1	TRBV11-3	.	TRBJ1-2	TGTGCCAGCAGACTCCCAGGGGGCTCTGAGTGCTACACCTTC	CASRLPGGSECYTF
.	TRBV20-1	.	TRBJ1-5	TGCAGTGCTAGTTCGGGCAATCAGCCCCAGCATTTT	CSASSGNQPQHF
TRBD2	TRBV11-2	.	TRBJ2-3	TGTGCCAGCAGCTTTAGGAATAGCGGGGGGGCAGGAGATACGCAGTATTTT	CASSFRNSGGAGDTQYF
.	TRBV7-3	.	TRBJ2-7	TGTGCCAGCAGCCCGGCAGGGGGAGGCGAGCAGTACTTC	CASSPAGGGEQYF
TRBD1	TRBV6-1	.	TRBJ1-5	TGTGCCAGCAGTGAGCGGGACAGGGGGGGAGACAATCAGCCCCAGCATTTT	CASSERDRGGDNQPQHF
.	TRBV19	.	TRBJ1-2	TGTGCCAGTAGGGGATGGGAAATAAAGGCGGGTCCTAACTATGGCTACACCTTC	CASRGWEIKAGPNYGYTF
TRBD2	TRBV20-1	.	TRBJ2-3	TGCAGTGCTAGTTTTGGACTAGCGGGAGTAATGGGTACGCAGTATTTT	CSASFGLAGVMGTQYF
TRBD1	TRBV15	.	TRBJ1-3	TGTGCCACCAGCAGAGGTCCCCTCGACAGGGGTTCTGGAAACACCATATATTTT	CATSRGPLDRGSGNTIYF
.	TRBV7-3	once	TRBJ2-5	TGTGCCAGCAGCCCTCGGCCGGGTCTCCCTAGGGAGACCCAGTACTTC	CASSPRPGLPRETQYF
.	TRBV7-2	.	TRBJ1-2	TGTGCCAGCAGCACCCGGCTGACAGGCTGGGGGGGCTACACCTTC	CASSTRLTGWGGYTF
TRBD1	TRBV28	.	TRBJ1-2	TGTGCCAGCAGGCCGGGGACAGTCGGAGGCTACACCTTC	CASRPGTVGGYTF
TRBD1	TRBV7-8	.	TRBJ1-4	TGTGCCAGCAGCTTAGCGCATGGGACAGCTAATGAAAAACTGTTTTTT	CASSLAHGTANEKLFF
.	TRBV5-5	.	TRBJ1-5	TGTGCCAGCAGCCCCCGTGGGCCGACAGGCAATCAGCCCCAGCATTTT	CASSPRGPTGNQPQHF
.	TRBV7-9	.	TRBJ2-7	TGTGCCAGCAGCGCCCGGGGGTACGAGCAGTACTTC	CASSARGYEQYF
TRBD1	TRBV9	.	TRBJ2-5	TGTGCCAGCAGCGCCCACCCGGGACAGGGTAAGGGGGAGACCCAGTACTTC	CASSAHPGQGKGETQYF
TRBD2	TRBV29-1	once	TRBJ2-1	TGCAGCGTTGGAGCGGGGGGGTACAATGAGCAGTTCTTC	CSVGAGGYNEQFF
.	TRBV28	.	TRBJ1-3	TGTGCCAGCAGCCCCCCCGGCGAGGCTGGAAACACCATATATTTT	CASSPPGEAGNTIYF
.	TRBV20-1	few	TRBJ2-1	TGCAGTGCCGAGATGGTGGATGAGCAGTTCTTC	CSAEMVDEQFF
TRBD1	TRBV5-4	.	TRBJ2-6	TGTGCCAGCAGCTCTGGACAGGGCTCTGGGGCCAACGTCCTGACTTTC	CASSSGQGSGANVLTF
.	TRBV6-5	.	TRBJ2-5	TGTGCCAGCAGTTACTCGACTATAGAGACCCAGTACTTC	CASSYSTIETQYF
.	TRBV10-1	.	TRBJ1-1	TGCGCCAGCCGGTCACCCAGGGGCCTTTCCCCCGGGAACACTGAAGCTTTCTTT	CASRSPRGLSPGNTEAFF
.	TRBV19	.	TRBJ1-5	TGTGCCAGTAGTATTTTGGGCGCCAATCAGCCCCAGCATTTT	CASSILGANQPQHF
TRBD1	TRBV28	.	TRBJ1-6	TGTGCCAGCAGTTTTGGACAGGGGAGCTTGCGATATAATTCACCCCTCCACTTT	CASSFGQGSLRYNSPLHF
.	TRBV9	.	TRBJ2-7	TGTGCCAGCAGCGGAGGGGGTGACTACGAGCAGTACTTC	CASSGGGDYEQYF
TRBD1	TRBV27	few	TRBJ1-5	TGTGCCAGCAAGGCGAGACAGGGGTGGAATCAGCCCCAGCATTTT	CASKARQGWNQPQHF
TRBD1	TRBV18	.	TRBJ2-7	TGTGCCAGCTCACGGGACAGGGGGCCCTACGAGCAGTACTTC	CASSRDRGPYEQYF
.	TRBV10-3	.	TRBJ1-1	TGTGCCATCAGTGTTTCCAGTAACACTGAAGCTTTCTTT	CAISVSSNTEAFF
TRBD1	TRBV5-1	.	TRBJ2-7	TGCGCCAGCAGCTCCGGGACAGGGGGCGGCTACGAGCAGTACTTC	CASSSGTGGGYEQYF
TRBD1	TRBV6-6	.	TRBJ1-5	TGTGCCAGCAGTTTCGACAGGGCCCCGGAGCCCCAGCATTTT	CASSFDRAPEPQHF
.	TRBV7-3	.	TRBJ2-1	TGTGCCAGCAGCTTGAACAATTACAATGAGCAGTTCTTC	CASSLNNYNEQFF
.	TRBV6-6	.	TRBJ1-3	TGTGCCAGCAGTTACTCCCCGGGAAGTTCTGGAAACACCATATATTTT	CASSYSPGSSGNTIYF
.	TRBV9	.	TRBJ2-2	TGTGCCAGCAGCGTTGCAGGGTCCCTCGGGGAGCTGTTTTTT	CASSVAGSLGELFF
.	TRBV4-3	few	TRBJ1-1	TGCGCCAGCAGCCACGGCAGGGGCGATACTGAAGCTTTCTTT	CASSHGRGDTEAFF
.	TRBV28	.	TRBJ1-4	TGTGCCAGCAGTTTAGGACAGCGTAATGAAAAACTGTTTTTT	CASSLGQRNEKLFF
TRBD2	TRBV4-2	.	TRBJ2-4	TGTGCCAGCAGCCAAGATCCGGGACTAGCAAACATTCAGTACTTC	CASSQDPGLANIQYF
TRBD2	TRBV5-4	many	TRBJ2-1	TGTGCCAGCAGCCCTAGCGGGAGGGGTTCGAGCAATGAGCAGTTCTTC	CASSPSGRGSSNEQFF
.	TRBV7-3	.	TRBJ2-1	TGTGCCAGCAGCCCAAGGGGGACAAACCGTCTCTACAATGAGCAGTTCTTC	CASSPRGTNRLYNEQFF
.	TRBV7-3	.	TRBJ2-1	TGTGCCAGCAGCGCAGGTCGGGAGTGGGGTGAGCAGTTCTTC	CASSAGREWGEQFF
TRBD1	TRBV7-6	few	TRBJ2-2	TGTGCCAGCAGCTTAGCGACAGGGGTCACCGGGGAGCTGTTTTTT	CASSLATGVTGELFF
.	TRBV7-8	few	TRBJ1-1	TGTGCCAGCAGCTTAACCGAAGTGTCGAGTGAAGCTTTCTTT	CASSLTEVSSEAFF
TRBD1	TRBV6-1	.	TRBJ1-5	TGTGCCAGCAGTGAGGGACAGGGATCCCCCCAGCATTTT	CASSEGQGSPQHF
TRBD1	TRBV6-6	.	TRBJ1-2	TGTGCCAGCAGCCAGACAGGGCGAGGCGATGGCTACACCTTC	CASSQTGRGDGYTF
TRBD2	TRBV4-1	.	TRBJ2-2	TGCGCCAGCAGCCATGACAGCGGGAGGGCCTCCACCGGGGAGCTGTTTTTT	CASSHDSGRASTGELFF
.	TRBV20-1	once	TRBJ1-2	TGCAGTGCTCCCGACTATGGCTACACCTTC	CSAPDYGYTF
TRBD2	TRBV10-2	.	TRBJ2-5	TGCGCCAGCAGTGAGTCCTGGGGGGGGATTATGGAGACCCAGTACTTC	CASSESWGGIMETQYF
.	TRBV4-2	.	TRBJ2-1	TGTGCCAGCAGCCAATCCTTCGGAGCCTACAATGAGCAGTTCTTC	CASSQSFGAYNEQFF
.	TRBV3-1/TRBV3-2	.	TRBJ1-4	TGTGCCAGCAGCCAAGATGGCCAGAGGGAACTGTTTTTT	CASSQDGQRELFF
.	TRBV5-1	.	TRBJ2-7	TGCGCCAGCAGCTTGGCGGAGTCACGGGGAGAGCAGTACTTC	CASSLAESRGEQYF
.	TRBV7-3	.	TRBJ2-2	TGTGCCAGCAGCTCCCGGTCCCTCCTTAACACCGGGGAGCTGTTTTTT	CASSSRSLLNTGELFF
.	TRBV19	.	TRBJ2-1	TGTGCCAGTAGTATTATGGCTAGCTACAATGAGCAGTTCTTC	CASSIMASYNEQFF
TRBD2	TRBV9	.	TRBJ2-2	TGTGCCAGCAGCGTAGCTACCGGGAGGGGCACCGGGGAGCTGTTTTTT	CASSVATGRGTGELFF
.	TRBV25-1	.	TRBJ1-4	TGTGCCAGCAGTTCCCTGGTCGAGAAACTGTTTTTT	CASSSLVEKLFF
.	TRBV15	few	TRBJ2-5	TGTGCCACCAGCAGAGATACGGACCAAGAGACCCAGTACTTC	CATSRDTDQETQYF
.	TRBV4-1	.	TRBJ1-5	TGCGCCAGCAGCCAACCCGGAGCTTCTAGCAATCAGCCCCAGCATTTT	CASSQPGASSNQPQHF
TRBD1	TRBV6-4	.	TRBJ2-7	TGTGCCAGCAGCGCCCTTATTGACAGGGCCATTACGGGCGAGCAGTACTTC	CASSALIDRAITGEQYF
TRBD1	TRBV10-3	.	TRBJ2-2	TGTGCCATCAGTGACTTTGACAGGGGGCGTTTCGGGGAGCTGTTTTTT	CAISDFDRGRFGELFF
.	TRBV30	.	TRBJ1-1	TGTGCCCGGAGCGAGGCGAGATTGGATGAAGCTTTCTTT	CARSEARLDEAFF
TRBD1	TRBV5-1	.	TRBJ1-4	TGCGCCAGCAGCCCGTCAGGACAGGGGGTTACGGAACTGTTTTTT	CASSPSGQGVTELFF
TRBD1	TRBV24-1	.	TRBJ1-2	TGTGCCACCAGTGATGCCGACAGGGGAGGCTATGGCTACACCTTC	CATSDADRGGYGYTF